Presented here are 27 T cell receptor beta chains from one specimen sequenced in a study of cytomegalovirus exposure and HLA in healthy donors. PCR primers comprised 60 Vbeta and 13 Jbeta primers. Sequenced by immunoSEQ multiplex PCR; TCRdb stores in-frame clones only, minus some. This sample has tens of thousands of clones, with 65% to 85% found just once. The sample taken for sequencing was PBMCs. Receptor source: a girl under 10 years old in good health and CMV-seropositive.

The chain recombines TRBV19 with TRBJ1-1; perhaps TRBD1 as D (5 bases). CDR3 size: 13 residues. Germline V gives CDR1 LNHDA, CDR2 SQIVND (reference sequence). Trimming took off 6 bases at V and 6 bases at J, with 14 bases between the two ends. The CDR3 loop is CASRRQMDPEAFF. The CDR3 nucleotides read TGTGCCAGTAGAAGACAGATGGATCCTGAAGCTTTCTTT.

This chain links TRBV12-2 with TRBJ1-1. TRBV12-2 counts as a pseudogene. The CDR3 totals 14 residues. CDR3 in DNA: TGTGCAAGTCGCTTATATTCCGGGAACACTGAAGCTTTCTTT. As protein: CASRLYSGNTEAFF.

V usage is TRBV28 and J usage is TRBJ2-2; a possible D gene is TRBD2 (5 bases). The CDR3 has 16 residues. Between the trimmed V and J ends, which lost 0 bases and 1 base, there was a span of 9 bases. The V gene's germline CDR1 is MDHEN and CDR2 SYDVKM. The CDR3 nucleotides are TGTGCCAGCAGTTTATGGGAACGGGAGAACACCGGGGAGCTGTTTTTT. Protein sequence: CASSLWERENTGELFF.

The CDR3 loop reads CASSLALFTDTQYF. CDR3 nucleotides: TGTGCCAGCAGTCTCGCACTTTTCACAGATACGCAGTATTTT. The chain couples TRBV27 to TRBJ2-3; no clear D. Trimming left V 5 bases short and J 2 bases short, with 11 bases between. CDR3 length: 14 residues. The V gene's germline CDR1 is MNHEY and CDR2 SMNVEV (reference sequence).

The chain carries TRBV27 and TRBJ1-1, with unresolved D. The germline V gene encodes CDR1 MNHEY and CDR2 SMNVEV (reference sequence). The CDR3 extends over 14 amino acids. V was trimmed by 5 bases and J by 4 bases, leaving 14 bases between them. CDR3: CASSRGYSRTEAFF. CDR3 nucleotides: TGTGCCAGCAGTCGCGGCTATAGTCGCACTGAAGCTTTCTTT.

This clone was recorded a few times. This sequence joins TRBV5-8 and TRBJ1-4; TRBD1 is a possible D gene (6 bases). Germline values: CDR1 SGHTS, CDR2 YDEGEE. V lost 1 base to trimming and J lost 1 base, with 14 bases between them. This CDR3 is 17 amino acids long. The CDR3 DNA follows: TGTGCCAGCAGCTTGCTGGACAGCGTTGGAACTAATGAAAAACTGTTTTTT. Translation gives CASSLLDSVGTNEKLFF.

The chain carries TRBV7-9 and TRBJ1-4, with TRBD1 as a possible D gene (5 bases). Looked up from germline, CDR1 is SEHNR and CDR2 is FQNEAQ (reference sequence). The CDR3 runs to 14 residues. V gave up 8 bases and J gave up 3 bases, with 13 bases separating them. CDR3 coding DNA: TGTGCCAGCGAAAGTAGGGGCCCTAATGAAAAACTGTTTTTT. Its protein product is CASESRGPNEKLFF.

The chain has TRBV9 and TRBJ2-1, with 10 bases matching TRBD2. The germline V gene encodes CDR1 SGDLS and CDR2 YYNGEE. The CDR3 loop spans 16 amino acids. Trimming took 3 bases from V and 3 from J; bases not matched to a gene: 6. CDR3 region: CASSERTSGFYNEQFF. The CDR3, as DNA: TGTGCCAGCAGCGAACGGACTAGCGGATTCTACAATGAGCAGTTCTTC. Together with reference TRBV9 and TRBJ2-1, the CDR3 gives the full variable domain: DSGVTQTPKHLITATGQRVTLRCSPRSGDLSVYWYQQSLDQGLQFLIQYYNGEERAKGNILERFSAQQFPDLHSELNLSSLELGDSALYFCASSERTSGFYNEQFFGPGTRLTVL.

The rearrangement links TRBV29-1 to TRBJ2-1, with D possibly TRBD2 on 6 matching bases. Between the trimmed V and J ends, which lost 6 bases and 7 bases, there was a span of 19 bases. Germline V lookup: CDR1 SQVTM, CDR2 ANQGSEA. The CDR3 spans 14 residues. The CDR3 DNA sequence: TGCAGCGTCGCTCCGGTAGCGGCCCGGAATGAGCAGTTCTTC. Amino acid sequence: CSVAPVAARNEQFF.

The chain has TRBV4-3 and TRBJ2-5; 7 bases fit TRBD2. Trimming at V came to 0 bases and at J to 1 base, leaving 8 bases not matched to a gene. This CDR3 is built from 17 residues. Germline CDR1 reads LGHNA; CDR2 reads YSLEER. CDR3 in DNA: TGCGCCAGCAGCCAAGATTTTGAGTGGGGGGGCCAAGAGACCCAGTACTTC. It is translated as CASSQDFEWGGQETQYF.

This clone was recorded only once. The V gene is TRBV6-5, the J gene TRBJ2-7, with TRBD1 identical over 10 bases. Germline lookup yields CDR1 MNHEY and CDR2 SVGAGI. Germline trimming cut 7 bases from V and 3 bases from J; bases unmatched to any gene: 9. CDR3 length: 15 amino acids. The CDR3 reads CASTLRDRGLYEQYF. The DNA for the CDR3 is TGTGCCAGCACTCTCCGGGACAGGGGACTCTACGAGCAGTACTTC.

The chain recombines TRBV6-1 with TRBJ1-5; the match to TRBD1 covers 8 bases. V was clipped by 4 bases and J by 6 bases; unmatched bases: 5. This CDR3 has 14 amino acids. CDR1 and CDR2 (germline): MNHNS, SASEGT. The CDR3 sequence is CASSAQGAGQPQHF. As DNA, the CDR3 is TGTGCCAGCAGTGCCCAGGGGGCGGGTCAGCCCCAGCATTTT.

This clone has only one observation. The chain joins TRBV25-1 to TRBJ2-1, with a weak D call TRBD1 (6 bases). The CDR3 totals 16 residues. CDR1 MGHDK and CDR2 SYGVNS come from the germline V gene. V lost 6 bases and J 1 base, leaving 16 bases between the germline ends. The DNA for the CDR3 is TGTGCCAGCAGGGAGGACAGTCCCTTATCCTACAATGAGCAGTTCTTC. Protein product: CASREDSPLSYNEQFF.

The chain has TRBV28 and TRBJ2-5; TRBD2 matches 7 bases. This CDR3 region has 15 residues. Germline-derived CDR1 and CDR2 are MDHEN and SYDVKM. V was clipped by 2 bases and J by 5 bases; unmatched bases: 8. The CDR3 DNA follows: TGTGCCAGCAGTTTAACCGCGGGGGACTGGGAGACCCAGTACTTC. Translation: CASSLTAGDWETQYF.

The CDR3 coding sequence is TGCAGCGTTGTTATTGGGGAGTATGGCTACACCTTC. Translated: CSVVIGEYGYTF. The V and J genes are TRBV29-1 and TRBJ1-2; D not resolved. The CDR3 totals 12 residues. V was pared by 4 bases and J by 5 bases, with 11 bases between. CDR1 is SQVTM and CDR2 is ANQGSEA in the germline V gene. Drawing the rest from reference TRBV29-1 and TRBJ1-2, the complete variable domain is SAVISQKPSRDICQRGTSLTIQCQVDSQVTMMFWYRQQPGQSLTLIATANQGSEATYESGFVIDKFPISRPNLTFSTLTVSNMSPEDSSIYLCSVVIGEYGYTFGSGTRLTVV.

J is TRBJ2-2 and V is TRBV29-1; D may be TRBD1 (6 bases). CDR3 length equals 13 residues. Trimming shortened V by 4 bases and J by 3 bases, and 9 bases separated the two germline ends. CDR1 and CDR2 (germline): SQVTM, ANQGSEA. Here the CDR3 DNA reads TGCAGCGTTGGCAGGGGTGACACCGGGGAGCTGTTTTTT. Amino acid sequence: CSVGRGDTGELFF.

V and J are TRBV10-3 and TRBJ1-1, with D possibly matching TRBD1 (5 bases). CDR3 size: 14 residues. Per germline, CDR1 ENHRY and CDR2 SYGVKD. V dropped 8 bases and J dropped 1 base, with 14 bases sitting between them. CDR3 nucleotide sequence: TGTGCCATCGGCGGGGAGGGGACGAACACTGAAGCTTTCTTT. It specifies CAIGGEGTNTEAFF.

The chain combines TRBV10-1 with TRBJ2-7; weak D call: TRBD1 (6 bases). The CDR3 totals 16 residues. V was shortened by 4 bases and J by 1 base, with 17 bases between the two germline ends. The germline CDR1 and CDR2 sequences are WNHNN and SYGVQD (reference sequence). CDR3: CASSGQTGSLSYEQYF. CDR3 nucleotides: TGCGCCAGCAGTGGACAAACAGGGTCCCTTTCCTACGAGCAGTACTTC.

This chain joins TRBV5-6 and TRBJ1-2, with 9 bases lining up with TRBD1. Trimming removed 4 bases from V and 6 bases from J; junction bases left unmatched: 7. The CDR3 is 14 residues long. CDR1 is SGHDT and CDR2 is YYEEEE in the germline V gene. The CDR3 region has the DNA TGTGCCAGCAGCCCCGGGACAGGGATCCATGGCTACACCTTC. Translating it yields CASSPGTGIHGYTF.

The chain is built from TRBV28 and TRBJ1-5; TRBD1 matches at 11 bases. Germline values: CDR1 MDHEN, CDR2 SYDVKM. CDR3 size: 15 residues. J gave up 6 bases and V 3 bases, and 4 bases lay outside the gene matches. The CDR3 protein is CASSLGQGGSQPQHF. CDR3 DNA sequence: TGTGCCAGCAGTTTGGGACAGGGGGGGAGTCAGCCCCAGCATTTT.

The rearrangement joins TRBV5-4 to TRBJ2-3; 8 bases agree with TRBD2. Unmatched junction bases numbered 2, after V lost 2 bases and J lost 0 bases. This CDR3 comprises 15 residues. The germline V gene has CDR1 SGHNT and CDR2 YYREEE (reference sequence). The CDR3 coding sequence is TGTGCCAGCAGCTTTAGCGGGATTAGCACAGATACGCAGTATTTT. Protein: CASSFSGISTDTQYF.

This clone was seen only a few times. The V gene is TRBV5-7, the J gene TRBJ2-2; tentative D call: TRBD2 (5 bases). TRBV5-7 is sorted into the ORF group, with uncertain function. V was cut by 0 bases and J by 3 bases, with 15 bases left in between. The CDR3 totals 17 residues. CDR3 sequence (DNA): TGTGCCAGCAGCTTGGTAGGCCAGGAGGAATACACCGGGGAGCTGTTTTTT. Translation gives CASSLVGQEEYTGELFF.

The chain combines TRBV28 with TRBJ2-5, with 9 bases aligning to TRBD2. The CDR3 consists of 14 residues. Trimming cost V 3 bases and J 4 bases; bases outside gene matches: 3. Germline CDR1 MDHEN, CDR2 SYDVKM. The CDR3 DNA is TGTGCCAGCAGTTTCGGACTAGCGACAGAGACCCAGTACTTC. It is translated as CASSFGLATETQYF. Looking up the rest from reference TRBV28 and TRBJ2-5 gives the full variable domain: DVKVTQSSRYLVKRTGEKVFLECVQDMDHENMFWYRQDPGLGLRLIYFSYDVKMKEKGDIPEGYSVSREKKERFSLILESASTNQTSMYLCASSFGLATETQYFGPGTRLLVL.

The chain combines TRBV2 with TRBJ2-5; 16 nucleotides agree with TRBD2. Germline lookup yields CDR1 SNHLY and CDR2 FYNNEI. This CDR3 is built from 17 residues. Trimming removed 6 bases from V and 4 bases from J; junction bases left unmatched: 8. CDR3 protein: CASRDGTSGRARETQYF. Here the CDR3 DNA reads TGTGCCAGCAGGGATGGGACTAGCGGGAGGGCGCGAGAGACCCAGTACTTC.

The chain couples TRBV10-3 to TRBJ1-4, with 9 positions matching TRBD1. The V gene end was trimmed by 8 bases and the J gene end by 7 bases; junction bases not matched to a gene: 11. CDR3 length: 15 amino acids. CDR1 is ENHRY, CDR2 SYGVKD, per germline. The CDR3: CAIAPTGGQGEKLFF. The CDR3 DNA reads as TGTGCCATCGCCCCGACAGGGGGACAAGGTGAAAAACTGTTTTTT.

There are a few counts of this clone. The chain combines TRBV5-6 with TRBJ2-1; 11 bases agree with TRBD2. CDR1 SGHDT and CDR2 YYEEEE come from the germline V gene. The CDR3 runs 16 residues. The V and J ends lost 4 bases and 4 bases, in that order; junction bases with no gene match: 7. CDR3 loop: CASSEGGTSGYNEQFF. Here the CDR3 DNA reads TGTGCCAGCAGCGAAGGAGGGACTAGCGGATACAATGAGCAGTTCTTC.

The chain couples TRBV10-3 to TRBJ2-5; 10 positions agree with TRBD2. From germline, CDR1 is ENHRY and CDR2 SYGVKD. V dropped 6 bases and J dropped 8; count of bases not matched to a gene: 6. CDR3 length: 13 amino acids. In DNA, the CDR3 is TGTGCCATCAGGCCAGCGGGAGGGGATACCCAGTACTTC. This sequence encodes CAIRPAGGDTQYF.